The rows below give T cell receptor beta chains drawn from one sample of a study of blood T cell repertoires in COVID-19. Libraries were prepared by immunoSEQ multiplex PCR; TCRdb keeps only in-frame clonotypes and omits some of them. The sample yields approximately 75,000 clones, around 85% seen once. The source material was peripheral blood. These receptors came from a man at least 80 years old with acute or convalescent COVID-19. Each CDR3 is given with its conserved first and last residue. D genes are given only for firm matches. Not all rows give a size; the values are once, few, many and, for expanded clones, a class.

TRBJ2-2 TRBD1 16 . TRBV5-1 CASSLLGTANTGELFF TGCGCCAGCAGCTTACTTGGGACAGCGAACACCGGGGAGCTGTTTTTT
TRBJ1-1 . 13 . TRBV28 CASSLRQGPEAFF TGTGCCAGCAGTTTACGGCAGGGGCCCGAAGCTTTCTTT
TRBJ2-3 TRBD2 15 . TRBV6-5 CASSYGGGAADTQYF TGTGCCAGCAGTTACGGCGGGGGGGCCGCAGATACGCAGTATTTT
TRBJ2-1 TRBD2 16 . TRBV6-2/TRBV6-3 CASSYFPAGAGNEQFF TGTGCCAGCAGTTACTTCCCGGCGGGAGCGGGGAATGAGCAGTTCTTC
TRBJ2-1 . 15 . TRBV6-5 CASSSRGRTANEQFF TGTGCCAGCAGTAGCAGGGGTCGGACTGCCAATGAGCAGTTCTTC
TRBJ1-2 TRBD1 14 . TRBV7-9 CASSPGQQSYGYTF TGTGCCAGCAGCCCGGGACAGCAGTCCTATGGCTACACCTTC
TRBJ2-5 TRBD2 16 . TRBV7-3 CASSLNALAGKETQYF TGTGCCAGCAGCTTAAACGCACTAGCGGGGAAGGAGACCCAGTACTTC
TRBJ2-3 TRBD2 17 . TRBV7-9 CASSKESGRGTADTQYF TGTGCCAGCAGCAAAGAGTCCGGGAGGGGGACTGCCGATACGCAGTATTTT
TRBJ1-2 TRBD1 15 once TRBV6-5 CASRFTGARNYGYTF TGTGCCAGCAGATTCACAGGGGCGCGAAACTATGGCTACACCTTC
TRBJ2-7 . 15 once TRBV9 CASSVVGDSEYEQYF TGTGCCAGCAGCGTAGTGGGAGATAGTGAATACGAGCAGTACTTC
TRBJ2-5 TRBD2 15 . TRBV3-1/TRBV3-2 CASSQRGGASETQYF TGTGCCAGCAGCCAGCGCGGGGGGGCCTCGGAGACCCAGTACTTC
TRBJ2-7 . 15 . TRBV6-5 CASSPDSFFSYEQYF TGTGCCAGCAGCCCGGACAGTTTCTTCTCCTACGAGCAGTACTTC
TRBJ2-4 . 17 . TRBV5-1 CASSLVAGRGLVNIQYF TGCGCCAGCAGCTTGGTAGCGGGCAGGGGGCTTGTAAACATTCAGTACTTC
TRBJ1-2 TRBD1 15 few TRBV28 CASSPDRGLYYGYTF TGTGCCAGCAGTCCGGACAGGGGGCTCTACTATGGCTACACCTTC
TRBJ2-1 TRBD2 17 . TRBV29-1 CSARGWMTSGGDGEQFF TGCAGCGCCCGAGGATGGATGACTAGCGGAGGGGACGGAGAGCAGTTCTTC
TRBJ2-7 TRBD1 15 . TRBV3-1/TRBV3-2 CASSQAPQGVYEQYF TGTGCCAGCAGCCAAGCTCCACAGGGGGTCTACGAGCAGTACTTC
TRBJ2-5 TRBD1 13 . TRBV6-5 CASRTGTEETQYF TGTGCCAGCAGGACGGGGACAGAAGAGACCCAGTACTTC
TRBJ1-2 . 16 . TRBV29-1 CSAAAPRGGTGYGYTF TGCAGCGCGGCCGCGCCCCGGGGGGGAACGGGGTATGGCTACACCTTC
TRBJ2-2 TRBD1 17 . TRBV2 CASSEQGQPPNTGELFF TGTGCCAGCAGTGAACAGGGACAGCCCCCGAACACCGGGGAGCTGTTTTTT
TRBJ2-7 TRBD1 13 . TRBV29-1 CSVVRDRANEQYF TGCAGCGTTGTTAGGGACAGGGCCAACGAGCAGTACTTC
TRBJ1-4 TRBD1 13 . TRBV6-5 CAITGQGGEKLFF TGTGCCATTACGGGACAGGGGGGTGAAAAACTGTTTTTT
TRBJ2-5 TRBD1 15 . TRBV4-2 CASSSGATGQETQYF TGTGCCAGCAGCTCAGGCGCGACAGGGCAAGAGACCCAGTACTTC
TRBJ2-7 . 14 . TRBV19 CASSIVSNSYEQYF TGTGCCAGTAGTATAGTCTCTAACTCCTACGAGCAGTACTTC
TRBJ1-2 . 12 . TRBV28 CASSFRGYGYTF TGTGCCAGCAGTTTCAGGGGCTATGGCTACACCTTC
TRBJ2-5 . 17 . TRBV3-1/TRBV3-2 CASSQVSRGKGQETQYF TGTGCCAGCAGCCAAGTGTCAAGGGGCAAGGGGCAAGAGACCCAGTACTTC
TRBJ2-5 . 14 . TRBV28 CASSSLALKETQYF TGTGCCAGCAGTTCTCTAGCCCTTAAAGAGACCCAGTACTTC
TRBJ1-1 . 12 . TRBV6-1 CASSDGVTEAFF TGTGCCAGCAGTGACGGGGTTACTGAAGCTTTCTTT
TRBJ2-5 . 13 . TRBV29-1 CSVESRPRGTQYF TGCAGCGTTGAAAGCAGGCCCCGGGGGACCCAGTACTTC
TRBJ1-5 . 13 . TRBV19 CASSRVINQPQHF TGTGCCAGTAGTCGGGTTATCAATCAGCCCCAGCATTTT
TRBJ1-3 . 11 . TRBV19 CASSPSNTIYF TGTGCCAGTAGCCCATCAAACACCATATATTTT
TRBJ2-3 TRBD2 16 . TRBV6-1 CASSDNSAGDTDTQYF TGTGCCAGCAGTGACAACTCAGCGGGGGATACAGATACGCAGTATTTT
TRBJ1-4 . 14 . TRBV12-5 CASGLAGTNEKLFF TGTGCTAGTGGTTTGGCAGGAACTAATGAAAAACTGTTTTTT
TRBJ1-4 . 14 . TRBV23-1 CASSRGQRVEKLFF TGCGCCAGCAGTCGGGGGCAAAGGGTGGAAAAACTGTTTTTT
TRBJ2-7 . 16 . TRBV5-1 CASSLWSGATPYEQYF TGCGCCAGCAGCTTGTGGAGTGGGGCGACTCCCTACGAGCAGTACTTC
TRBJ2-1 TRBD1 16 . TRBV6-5 CASSYGPGQVYNEQFF TGTGCCAGCAGTTACGGGCCGGGACAGGTCTACAATGAGCAGTTCTTC
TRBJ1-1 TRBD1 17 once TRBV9 CASSLGTVLNPDTEAFF TGTGCCAGCAGCCTTGGGACAGTTCTCAACCCGGACACTGAAGCTTTCTTT
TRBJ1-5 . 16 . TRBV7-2 CASSLVGGASNQPQHF TGTGCCAGCAGCTTAGTAGGGGGAGCTAGCAATCAGCCCCAGCATTTT
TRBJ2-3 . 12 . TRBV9 CASSVTRDTQYF TGTGCCAGCAGCGTGACTAGGGATACGCAGTATTTT
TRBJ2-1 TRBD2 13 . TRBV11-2 CASSLGTSGRWFF TGTGCCAGCAGCTTAGGGACTAGCGGGAGGTGGTTCTTC
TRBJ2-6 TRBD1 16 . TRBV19 CASTPGQGFGANVLTF TGTGCCAGTACTCCGGGACAGGGATTCGGGGCCAACGTCCTGACTTTC
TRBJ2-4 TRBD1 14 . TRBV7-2 CASSPTGAQNIQYF TGTGCCAGCAGCCCGACAGGGGCGCAAAACATTCAGTACTTC
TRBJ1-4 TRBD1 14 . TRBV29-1 CSVDETGINEKLFF TGCAGCGTGGATGAGACAGGGATAAATGAAAAACTGTTTTTT
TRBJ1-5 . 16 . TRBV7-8 CASSPVSRLMDQPQHF TGTGCCAGCAGCCCCGTGTCAAGACTAATGGATCAGCCCCAGCATTTT
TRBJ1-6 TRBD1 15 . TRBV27 CASRPNRGIRSPLHF TGTGCCAGCAGACCAAACAGGGGGATACGGTCACCCCTCCACTTT
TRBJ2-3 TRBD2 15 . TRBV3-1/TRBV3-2 CASSQGAGGTDTQYF TGTGCCAGCAGCCAAGGAGCGGGGGGCACAGATACGCAGTATTTT
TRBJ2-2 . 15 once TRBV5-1 CASSLVAYRTGELFF TGCGCCAGCAGCTTGGTGGCCTACAGAACCGGGGAGCTGTTTTTT
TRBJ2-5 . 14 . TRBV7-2 CASSPSRGSETQYF TGTGCCAGCAGCCCTTCTCGGGGGTCAGAGACCCAGTACTTC